In its sample, the clone carrying this TCR beta chain was seen a few times. The data were taken from a study of T cell repertoires in aging, cancer and after chemotherapy. Study-wide background: Six age groups, ranging from 30 or younger to 70 or older, included the donors.

The template was genomic DNA from peripheral blood, not RNA. A mixed TRB-A/B primer pool amplified rearranged TRB by multiplex touch-down PCR. One entry per CDR3 protein results from TCRdb running MiXCR on the multiplex PCR reads. The sample has more than 6,500 distinct CDR3 sequences, roughly 29% seen once. Trimming left V 0 bases short and J 0 bases short, with 16 bases between. The CDR3 runs 18 residues. Germline loops: CDR1 SGHDT, CDR2 YYEEEE. The sequence was collected from a human donor with a blood cancer. The donor label of this sample is uncertain. Material: blood. This chain joins TRBV5-6 and TRBJ1-3; a weak D match, TRBD1 (6 bases). The CDR3 nucleotides are TGTGCCAGCAGCTTGGGACAGGCCTTAGGTCTCTCTGGAAACACCATATATTTT. Encoded protein: CASSLGQALGLSGNTIYF.